A selection of T cell receptor beta chains follows, all from one sample in a study of vaccination effects on CD4 cells after COVID-19. The antigens for these receptors are not known. Profiling relied on immunoSEQ multiplex PCR, and the TCRdb table lists in-frame clones only, not all of them. The table lists about 28,000 clones, about four fifths of them singletons. The sample here was CD4+ T cells from PBMCs cultured with SARS-CoV-2 spike peptides, taken before COVID-19 vaccination. These receptors all come from a human donor who received a COVID-19 vaccine. Both conserved end residues are part of each CDR3. A D gene is named only where the DNA matches it firmly.

j_gene	v_gene	d_gene	CDR3aa
TRBJ1-2	TRBV19	-	CATLLSPGTRNGYTF
TRBJ2-1	TRBV7-3	TRBD2	CASSLRTSGANEQFF
TRBJ2-7	TRBV14	-	CASSWRPYEQYF
TRBJ2-3	TRBV6-6	TRBD2	CASSPGLASDTQYF
TRBJ1-5	TRBV19	TRBD1	CASSRRDRGSGNQPQHF
TRBJ1-6	TRBV5-6	-	CASSGMREGLGTSPLHF
TRBJ2-1	TRBV5-5	-	CASSSPIRDHVNEQFF
TRBJ1-4	TRBV4-1	-	CASSQVGEKLFF
TRBJ2-6	TRBV5-6	-	CASSLSSGANVLTF
TRBJ1-1	TRBV28	TRBD1	CASTAGGPMNTEAFF
TRBJ1-6	TRBV18	-	CASSPLSGIFSSPLHF
TRBJ1-1	TRBV27	-	CASSRTENTEAFF
TRBJ2-5	TRBV11-2	-	CASSLGLKETQYF
TRBJ2-7	TRBV4-2	-	CASSQEPGAAYEQYF
TRBJ2-3	TRBV5-1	TRBD1	CASSLVTGQLSTDTQYF
TRBJ2-3	TRBV27	-	CASSSGLSTDTQYF
TRBJ1-4	TRBV5-1	-	CASSLATNEKLFF
TRBJ2-1	TRBV18	-	CASSPPLGAGDNEQFF
TRBJ2-1	TRBV10-3	TRBD1	CAISGRQGDNEQFF
TRBJ2-1	TRBV4-1	-	CASSLEGGMAYNEQFF
TRBJ2-5	TRBV11-2	-	CASSPSGKETQYF
TRBJ1-2	TRBV10-3	TRBD1	CAISDRGTGFYGYTF
TRBJ2-4	TRBV11-1	-	CASSLVGGKNIQYF
TRBJ2-1	TRBV28	-	CASSQRASSGSEQFF
TRBJ2-7	TRBV5-6	-	CASSLFRDAVGQQYF
TRBJ2-2	TRBV5-1	-	CASSLIQGRGTGELFF
TRBJ2-5	TRBV5-6	TRBD2	CASSLGTRAKTQYF
TRBJ2-5	TRBV28	TRBD2	CASSSPGGGQETQYF
TRBJ1-2	TRBV19	-	CASTIPSRFNYGYTF
TRBJ2-7	TRBV3-1/TRBV3-2	-	CASSQDVAATSSYEQYF
TRBJ1-2	TRBV5-4	TRBD1	CASSLRDSLYGYTF
TRBJ2-7	TRBV5-4	TRBD2	CASSLPGTSGYEQYF
TRBJ2-7	TRBV7-9	TRBD1	CASSSRQGGEQYF
TRBJ2-7	TRBV5-6	-	CASSSRGSGSYEQYF
TRBJ2-1	TRBV29-1	TRBD2	CSAEPSSGGPNEQFF
TRBJ2-1	TRBV3-1/TRBV3-2	TRBD2	CASSQRKAAGVKNNEQFF
TRBJ2-2	TRBV2	TRBD2	CASAPGGTRTGELFF
TRBJ2-3	TRBV28	TRBD2	CATTTSGSHTDTQYF
TRBJ2-7	TRBV5-1	TRBD1	CASSWGQGKGLEQYF
TRBJ2-1	TRBV7-2	-	CASTRGGDEQFF
TRBJ2-7	TRBV28	TRBD2	CASSEEAGGYYEQYF
TRBJ2-3	TRBV18	TRBD1	CASSQWTGPDTQYF
TRBJ1-3	TRBV28	-	CASSPSGGTNTIYF
TRBJ1-4	TRBV20-1	-	CSVGHEKLFF
TRBJ1-2	TRBV5-1	TRBD1	CASSQGGHYGYTF
TRBJ1-4	TRBV7-9	TRBD1	CASSFAGQRLDRRNEKLFF
TRBJ2-1	TRBV28	-	CASKEGYEQFF
TRBJ2-3	TRBV6-5	TRBD2	CASTGDYYSTDTQYF
TRBJ2-2	TRBV5-5	TRBD1	CASQTGTGNTGELFF
TRBJ2-2	TRBV29-1	-	CSVVNTGELFF
TRBJ2-7	TRBV10-3	-	CAISEGGGSYEQYF
TRBJ1-1	TRBV4-1	TRBD1	CASSQPTGAEAFF
TRBJ2-7	TRBV7-9	TRBD1	CASSTYRDRANF
TRBJ1-6	TRBV7-9	-	CASSLERTDNNSPLHF